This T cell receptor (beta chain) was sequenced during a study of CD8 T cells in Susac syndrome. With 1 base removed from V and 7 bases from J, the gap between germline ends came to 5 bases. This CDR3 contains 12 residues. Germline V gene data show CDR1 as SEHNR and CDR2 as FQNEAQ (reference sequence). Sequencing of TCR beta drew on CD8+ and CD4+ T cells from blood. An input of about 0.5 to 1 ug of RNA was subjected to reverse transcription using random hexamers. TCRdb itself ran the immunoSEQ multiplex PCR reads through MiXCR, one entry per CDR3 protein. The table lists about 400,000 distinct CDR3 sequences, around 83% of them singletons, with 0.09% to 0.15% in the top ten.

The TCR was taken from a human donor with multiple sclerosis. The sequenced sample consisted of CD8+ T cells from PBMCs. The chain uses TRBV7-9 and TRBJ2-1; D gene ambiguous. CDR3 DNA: TGTGCCAGCAGCTTAGTTCCTAATGAGCAGTTCTTC. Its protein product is CASSLVPNEQFF.